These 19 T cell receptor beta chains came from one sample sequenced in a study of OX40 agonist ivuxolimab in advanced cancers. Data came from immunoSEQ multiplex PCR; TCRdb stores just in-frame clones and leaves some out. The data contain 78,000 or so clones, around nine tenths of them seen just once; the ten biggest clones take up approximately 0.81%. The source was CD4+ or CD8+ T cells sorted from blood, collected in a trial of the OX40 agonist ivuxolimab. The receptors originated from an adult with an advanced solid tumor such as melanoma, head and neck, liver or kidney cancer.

The CDR3 sequence: CASSPDRNEKLFF. The DNA of the CDR3 is TGTGCCAGCAGTCCCGACAGAAATGAAAAACTGTTTTTT. The chain is built from TRBV5-4 and TRBJ1-4, with TRBD1 as a possible D gene (5 bases). V was cut by 5 bases and J by 5 bases, with 10 bases left in between. From germline, CDR1 is SGHNT and CDR2 YYREEE (reference sequence). This CDR3 spans 13 amino acids.

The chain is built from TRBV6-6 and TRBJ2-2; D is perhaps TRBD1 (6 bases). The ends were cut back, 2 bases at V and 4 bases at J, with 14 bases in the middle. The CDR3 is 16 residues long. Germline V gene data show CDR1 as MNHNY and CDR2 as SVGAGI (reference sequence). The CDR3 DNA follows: TGTGCCAGCAGTTACCGGCCACAGGGAATCACCGGGGAGCTGTTTTTT. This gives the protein CASSYRPQGITGELFF.

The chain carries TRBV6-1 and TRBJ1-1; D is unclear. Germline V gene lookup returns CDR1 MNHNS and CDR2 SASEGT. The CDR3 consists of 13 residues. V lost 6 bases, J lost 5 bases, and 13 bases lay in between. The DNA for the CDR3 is TGTGCCAGCAGGACGGAATCGGGAACTGAAGCTTTCTTT. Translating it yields CASRTESGTEAFF.

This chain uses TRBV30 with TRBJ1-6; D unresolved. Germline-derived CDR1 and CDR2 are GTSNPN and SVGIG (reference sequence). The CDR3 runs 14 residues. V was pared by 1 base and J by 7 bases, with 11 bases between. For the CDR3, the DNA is TGTGCCTGGAGTGGACGGTCGCTGAATTCACCCCTCCACTTT. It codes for CAWSGRSLNSPLHF.

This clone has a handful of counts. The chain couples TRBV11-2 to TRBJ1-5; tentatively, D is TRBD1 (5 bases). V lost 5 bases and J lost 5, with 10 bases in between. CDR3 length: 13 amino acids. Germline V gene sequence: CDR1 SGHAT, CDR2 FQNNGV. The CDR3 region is CASSTEQDQPQHF. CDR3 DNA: TGTGCCAGCAGCACAGAACAGGATCAGCCCCAGCATTTT. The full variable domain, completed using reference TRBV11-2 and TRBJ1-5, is EAGVAQSPRYKIIEKRQSVAFWCNPISGHATLYWYQQILGQGPKLLIQFQNNGVVDDSQLPKDRFSAERLKGVDSTLKIQPAKLEDSAVYLCASSTEQDQPQHFGDGTRLSIL.

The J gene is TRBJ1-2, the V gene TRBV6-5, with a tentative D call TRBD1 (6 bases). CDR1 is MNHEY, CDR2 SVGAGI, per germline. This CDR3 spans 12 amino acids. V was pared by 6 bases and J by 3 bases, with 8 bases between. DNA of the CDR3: TGTGCCAGCAGCAGACAGGACTATGGCTACACCTTC. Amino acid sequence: CASSRQDYGYTF.

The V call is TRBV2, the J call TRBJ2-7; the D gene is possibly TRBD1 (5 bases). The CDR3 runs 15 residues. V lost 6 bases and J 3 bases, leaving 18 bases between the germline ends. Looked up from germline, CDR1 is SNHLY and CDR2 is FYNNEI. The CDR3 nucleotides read TGTGCCAGCAGCGCTGACAGACCTCGACACTACGAGCAGTACTTC. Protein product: CASSADRPRHYEQYF. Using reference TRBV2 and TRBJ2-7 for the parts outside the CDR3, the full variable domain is EPEVTQTPSHQVTQMGQEVILRCVPISNHLYFYWYRQILGQKVEFLVSFYNNEISEKSEIFDDQFSVERPDGSNFTLKIRSTKLEDSAMYFCASSADRPRHYEQYFGPGTRLTVT.

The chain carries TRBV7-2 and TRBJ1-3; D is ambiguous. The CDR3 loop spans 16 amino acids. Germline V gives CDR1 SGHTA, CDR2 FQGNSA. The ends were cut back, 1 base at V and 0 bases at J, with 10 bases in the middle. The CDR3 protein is CASSLGRVSSGNTIYF. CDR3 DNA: TGTGCCAGCAGCTTAGGACGGGTGAGCTCTGGAAACACCATATATTTT.

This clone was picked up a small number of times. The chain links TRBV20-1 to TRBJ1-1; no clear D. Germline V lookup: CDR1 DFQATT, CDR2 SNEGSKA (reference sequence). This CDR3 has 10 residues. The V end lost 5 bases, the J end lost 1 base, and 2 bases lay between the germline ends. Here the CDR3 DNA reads TGCAGTGCTCGGAACACTGAAGCTTTCTTT. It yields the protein CSARNTEAFF.

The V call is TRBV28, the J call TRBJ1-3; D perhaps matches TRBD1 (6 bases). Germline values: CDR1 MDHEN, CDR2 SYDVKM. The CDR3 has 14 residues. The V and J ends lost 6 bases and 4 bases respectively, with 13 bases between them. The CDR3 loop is CASRLGATGNTIYF. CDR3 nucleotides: TGTGCCAGCAGGCTGGGGGCAACGGGAAACACCATATATTTT.

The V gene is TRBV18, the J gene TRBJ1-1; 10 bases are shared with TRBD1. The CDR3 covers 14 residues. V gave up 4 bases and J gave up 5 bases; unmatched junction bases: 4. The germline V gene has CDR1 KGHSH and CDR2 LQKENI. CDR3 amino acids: CASSRSGQGTEAFF. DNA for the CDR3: TGTGCCAGCTCACGATCGGGACAGGGGACTGAAGCTTTCTTT.

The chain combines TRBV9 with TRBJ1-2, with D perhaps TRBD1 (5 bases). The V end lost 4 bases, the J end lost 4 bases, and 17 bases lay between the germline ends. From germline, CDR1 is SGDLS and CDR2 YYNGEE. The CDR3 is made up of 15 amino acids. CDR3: CASSPEGTEIYGYTF. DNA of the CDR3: TGTGCCAGCAGCCCAGAAGGGACCGAGATCTATGGCTACACCTTC.

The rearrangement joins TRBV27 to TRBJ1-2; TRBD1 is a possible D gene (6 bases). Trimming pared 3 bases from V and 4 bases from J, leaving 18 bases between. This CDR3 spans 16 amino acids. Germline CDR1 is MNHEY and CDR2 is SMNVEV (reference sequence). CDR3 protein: CASSLEGGGYRYGYTF. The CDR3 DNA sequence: TGTGCCAGCAGTTTGGAGGGGGGGGGATACCGCTATGGCTACACCTTC.

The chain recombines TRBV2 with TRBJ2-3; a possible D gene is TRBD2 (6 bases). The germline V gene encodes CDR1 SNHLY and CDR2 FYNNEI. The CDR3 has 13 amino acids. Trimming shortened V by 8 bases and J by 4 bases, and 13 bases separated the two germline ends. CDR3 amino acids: CASLTRRADTQYF. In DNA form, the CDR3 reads TGTGCCAGCCTAACTAGGAGGGCAGATACGCAGTATTTT.

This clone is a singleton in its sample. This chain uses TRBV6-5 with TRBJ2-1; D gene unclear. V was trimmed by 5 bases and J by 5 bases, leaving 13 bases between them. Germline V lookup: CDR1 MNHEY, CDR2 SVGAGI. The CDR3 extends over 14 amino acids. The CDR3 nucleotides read TGTGCCAGCAGTCAAGCCCCACGCAACAATGAGCAGTTCTTC. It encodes CASSQAPRNNEQFF.

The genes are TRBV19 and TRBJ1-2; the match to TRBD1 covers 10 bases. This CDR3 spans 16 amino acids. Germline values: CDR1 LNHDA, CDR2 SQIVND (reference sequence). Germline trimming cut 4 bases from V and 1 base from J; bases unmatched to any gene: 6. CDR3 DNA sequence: TGTGCCAGTAGTACGACAGGGGGCGCGAGTAACTATGGCTACACCTTC. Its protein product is CASSTTGGASNYGYTF.

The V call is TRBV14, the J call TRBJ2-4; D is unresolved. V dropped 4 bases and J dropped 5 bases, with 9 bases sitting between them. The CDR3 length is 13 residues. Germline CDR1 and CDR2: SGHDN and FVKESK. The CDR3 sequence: CASSPIWENIQYF. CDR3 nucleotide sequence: TGTGCCAGCAGCCCTATTTGGGAAAACATTCAGTACTTC.

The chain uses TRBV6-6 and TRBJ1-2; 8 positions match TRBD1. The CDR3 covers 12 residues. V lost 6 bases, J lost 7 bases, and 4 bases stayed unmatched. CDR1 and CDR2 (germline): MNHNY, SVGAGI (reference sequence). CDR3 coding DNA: TGTGCCAGCAGGCAGGGGGCAGGTGGCTACACCTTC. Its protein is CASRQGAGGYTF.

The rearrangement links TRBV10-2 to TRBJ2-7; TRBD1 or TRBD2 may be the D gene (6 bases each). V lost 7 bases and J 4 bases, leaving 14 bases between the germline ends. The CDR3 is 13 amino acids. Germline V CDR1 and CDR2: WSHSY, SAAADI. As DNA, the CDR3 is TGCGCCAGCACCTCCGGGGGCTCATACGAGCAGTACTTC. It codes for CASTSGGSYEQYF.